In its sample, the clone carrying this TCR beta chain was seen many times. Its antigen remains unidentified. The data stem from a study of glioma-infiltrating T cells. General study points: Above-expected tissue-blood divergence occurred in all gliomas, most in low-grade ones. CDR3 overlap between tissue and blood was very small.

TCR alpha and beta CDR3 regions were amplified from RNA using iRepertoire nested multiplex PCR. Tissue mRNA or PBMC total RNA, roughly 100-400 ng, went into one-step reverse transcription and amplification. TCRdb processed the multiplex PCR reads anew with MiXCR; each CDR3 protein has one entry. The sample shows around 130,000 distinct CDR3 sequences, about 25% of them seen only once. The sequence derives from a human donor with low-grade glioma or glioblastoma, undergoing nonglioma brain surgery, or in good health (not recorded which). The source material was glioma tissue, nonneoplastic brain tissue, or PBMCs (not recorded which).

In DNA, the CDR3 is TGTGCCAGCACCCGGGACAACGATAACTATGGCTACACCTTC. Its translation: CASTRDNDNYGYTF. This chain links TRBV6-1 with TRBJ1-2, with a tentative D call TRBD1 (6 bases). Trimming pared 7 bases from V and 1 base from J, leaving 13 bases between. Germline CDR1 and CDR2: MNHNS and SASEGT. This CDR3 has 14 residues.